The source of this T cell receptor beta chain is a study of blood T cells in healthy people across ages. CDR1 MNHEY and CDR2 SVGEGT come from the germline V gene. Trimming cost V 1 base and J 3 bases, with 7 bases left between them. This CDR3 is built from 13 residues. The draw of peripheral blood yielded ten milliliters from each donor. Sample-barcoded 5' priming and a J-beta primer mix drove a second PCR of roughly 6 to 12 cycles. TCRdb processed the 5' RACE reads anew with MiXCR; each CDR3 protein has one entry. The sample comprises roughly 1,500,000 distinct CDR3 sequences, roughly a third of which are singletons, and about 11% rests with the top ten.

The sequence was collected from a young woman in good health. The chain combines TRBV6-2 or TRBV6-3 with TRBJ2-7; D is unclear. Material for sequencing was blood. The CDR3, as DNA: TGTGCCAGCAGTTACTTACACAGCTACGAGCAGTACTTC. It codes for CASSYLHSYEQYF.